A selection of T cell receptor beta chains follows, all from one sample in a study of blood T cell repertoires in COVID-19. Profiling relied on immunoSEQ multiplex PCR, and the TCRdb table lists in-frame clones only, not all of them. The sample includes 100,000 or so clones, 70% to 90% of them seen just once. The sample comprised peripheral blood. These receptors were obtained from a human donor in a cohort sampled during active COVID-19. Both conserved end residues are part of each CDR3. A D gene is named only where the DNA matches it firmly. Size is stated for part of the rows, as once, few or many counts, or as a class when the clone is expanded.

v_gene,j_gene,abundance,d_gene,CDR3nt,CDR3aa
TRBV4-1,TRBJ2-1,.,TRBD2,TGCGCCAGCAGCCAAGAGGGACTAGCGGGGGGCGGGGAGCAGTTCTTC,CASSQEGLAGGGEQFF
TRBV9,TRBJ2-1,.,.,TGTGCCAGCAGCGTACAGCGGAATTCTCATGAGCAGTTCTTC,CASSVQRNSHEQFF
TRBV4-3,TRBJ1-3,.,TRBD1,TGCGCCAGCAGCCAAGCGAGGGGGCGTTTGGCTGGAAACACCATATATTTT,CASSQARGRLAGNTIYF
TRBV14,TRBJ1-1,.,.,TGTGCCAGCAGCCGGGGGCTGGGGACTGAAGCTTTCTTT,CASSRGLGTEAFF
TRBV7-2,TRBJ2-5,.,TRBD2,TGTGCCAGCAGTACTAGCGGGGGGGCTCCAAAGACCCAGTACTTC,CASSTSGGAPKTQYF
TRBV19,TRBJ2-4,.,.,TGTGCCACCTCACGGGAGTTTGGGGCCAAAAACATTCAGTACTTC,CATSREFGAKNIQYF
TRBV6-5,TRBJ1-1,.,.,TGTGCCAGCAGTATACCGGGAAAGAACACTGAAGCTTTCTTT,CASSIPGKNTEAFF
TRBV7-2,TRBJ2-5,.,.,TGTGCCAGCAGCCCACTCTACTTTGGGGGGGAGACCCAGTACTTC,CASSPLYFGGETQYF
TRBV3-1/TRBV3-2,TRBJ1-2,.,.,TGTGCCAGCAGCCGCCCGGGTCAGGGCTCGGACTATGGCTACACCTTC,CASSRPGQGSDYGYTF
TRBV28,TRBJ2-7,.,.,TGTGCCAGCAAGGTGAGGACAGTCTTTGGGGTTGGTGAGCAGTACTTC,CASKVRTVFGVGEQYF
TRBV9,TRBJ2-3,.,TRBD2,TGTGCCAGCAGCACCGGGACTAGCGGGGGCCTAACAGATACGCAGTATTTT,CASSTGTSGGLTDTQYF
TRBV7-2,TRBJ2-6,.,.,TGTGCCAGCAGCGGCGGGACAGCTGGGTTGGCTGGGGCCAACGTCCTGACTTTC,CASSGGTAGLAGANVLTF
TRBV12-3/TRBV12-4,TRBJ2-7,.,TRBD2,TGTGCCAGCAGTTTACGGGAGGATCGCGAGCAGTACTTC,CASSLREDREQYF
TRBV12-3/TRBV12-4,TRBJ2-5,once,TRBD2,TGTGCCAGCAGACGTAGCGGGAGCGAGACCCAGTACTTC,CASRRSGSETQYF
TRBV4-3,TRBJ2-7,medium-sized,TRBD1,TGCGCCAGCAGCCACCGGACAGGTCGCGAGCAGTACTTC,CASSHRTGREQYF
TRBV9,TRBJ1-4,.,.,TGTGCCAGCAGCGTAGCTGCCACAACAACTAATGAAAAACTGTTTTTT,CASSVAATTTNEKLFF
TRBV9,TRBJ2-5,.,.,TGTGCCAGCAGCTTCAGTGGGGGCCACGGGGAGACCCAGTACTTC,CASSFSGGHGETQYF